Listed below are T cell receptor beta chains from one sample, sequenced in a study of blood T cell repertoires in COVID-19. The repertoire was sequenced with immunoSEQ multiplex PCR; TCRdb's copy has only in-frame clones and lacks some. The table records 120,000 to 150,000 clones, roughly 87% of them present only once. The sequenced sample was PBMCs or T cells enriched from blood (not recorded which). The receptor source for this set is a woman aged 40 to 50 who had been exposed to COVID-19. The CDR3 runs from the conserved cysteine through the conserved F or W. The order of the fields is D gene, V gene, J gene, clone size, CDR3 DNA, CDR3 protein. The D gene is left open where the match is weak. Rows may omit the clone size; those that give it use once, few, many or a size class.

D: TRBD2; V: TRBV2; J: TRBJ2-3; size: NA; DNA: TGTGCCAGCACTCCGCCGCGGGGGGGCACAGATACGCAGTATTTT; CDR3: CASTPPRGGTDTQYF
D: TRBD2; V: TRBV19; J: TRBJ2-3; size: NA; DNA: TGTGCCAGTAGTATAGGATGGGAGGGTACGCAGTATTTT; CDR3: CASSIGWEGTQYF
D: TRBD2; V: TRBV5-1; J: TRBJ2-3; size: NA; DNA: TGCGCCAGCAGCATGCGGACTAGCGGGGGAACAGATACGCAGTATTTT; CDR3: CASSMRTSGGTDTQYF
D: NA; V: TRBV20-1; J: TRBJ1-2; size: NA; DNA: TGCAGTGCTAGAGTAAGGGGACTACACTTC; CDR3: CSARVRGLHF
D: TRBD1; V: TRBV5-1; J: TRBJ1-3; size: NA; DNA: TGCGCCAGCAGCTCCCGGACAGGGTCTGGAAACACCATATATTTT; CDR3: CASSSRTGSGNTIYF
D: NA; V: TRBV28; J: TRBJ2-7; size: NA; DNA: TGTGCCAGCAGTTTACCTGACAGCATCTACGAGCAGTACTTC; CDR3: CASSLPDSIYEQYF
D: NA; V: TRBV10-3; J: TRBJ1-5; size: NA; DNA: TGTGCCATCAGTCTCGGGGGGCTCAATCAGCCCCAGCATTTT; CDR3: CAISLGGLNQPQHF
D: NA; V: TRBV29-1; J: TRBJ2-1; size: few; DNA: TGCAGCGCGGAACTAGAAAATGAGCAGTTCTTC; CDR3: CSAELENEQFF
D: NA; V: TRBV29-1; J: TRBJ1-2; size: NA; DNA: TGCAGCGCCCGAACGACAGAAGCTAACTATGGCTACACCTTC; CDR3: CSARTTEANYGYTF
D: NA; V: TRBV20-1; J: TRBJ1-1; size: NA; DNA: TGCAGTGCTAGTGGGGTTGCGGGTACTGAAGCTTTCTTT; CDR3: CSASGVAGTEAFF
D: TRBD1; V: TRBV5-4; J: TRBJ1-2; size: NA; DNA: TGTGCCAGCAGCTGGGACAGGGAGGGAGGCTACACCTTC; CDR3: CASSWDREGGYTF
D: TRBD1; V: TRBV5-1; J: TRBJ1-1; size: NA; DNA: TGCGCCAGCAGCACGACAGGGGGCCTGAACACTGAAGCTTTCTTT; CDR3: CASSTTGGLNTEAFF
D: NA; V: TRBV28; J: TRBJ2-1; size: few; DNA: TGTGCCAGCAGGAATAGCGTCGATGAGCAGTTCTTC; CDR3: CASRNSVDEQFF
D: TRBD2; V: TRBV28; J: TRBJ2-2; size: NA; DNA: TGTGCCAGCAGTTTTTTGGGGACTAGCGGGACCGGGGAGCTGTTTTTT; CDR3: CASSFLGTSGTGELFF
D: NA; V: TRBV5-1; J: TRBJ1-1; size: once; DNA: TGCGCCAGCAGCTTGCCATCAGAAGCTTTCTTT; CDR3: CASSLPSEAFF
D: TRBD2; V: TRBV7-6; J: TRBJ2-5; size: few; DNA: TGTGCCAGCAGCTTATCTCTACTCGCGGGAGGGGAGACCCAGTACTTC; CDR3: CASSLSLLAGGETQYF
D: TRBD2; V: TRBV6-1; J: TRBJ2-7; size: NA; DNA: TGTGCCAGCAGTGAAGCGGGGACTAGCGGGGGGCTTACCTACGAGCAGTACTTC; CDR3: CASSEAGTSGGLTYEQYF
D: TRBD1; V: TRBV9; J: TRBJ1-4; size: NA; DNA: TGTGCCAGCAGCGTGTCTCCCGGGACAGGGAATGAAAAACTGTTTTTT; CDR3: CASSVSPGTGNEKLFF
D: NA; V: TRBV11-2; J: TRBJ2-1; size: NA; DNA: TGTGCCAGCAGCTGGCCTGATGAGCAGTTCTTC; CDR3: CASSWPDEQFF
D: NA; V: TRBV12-3/TRBV12-4; J: TRBJ1-1; size: few; DNA: TGTGCCAGCAGTTTTCAGGTGAACACTGAAGCTTTCTTT; CDR3: CASSFQVNTEAFF
D: TRBD2; V: TRBV5-4; J: TRBJ2-7; size: NA; DNA: TGTGCCAGCAGCTCCCGGACCACCGGGACTAGGAGCTCCTACGAGCAGTACTTC; CDR3: CASSSRTTGTRSSYEQYF
D: NA; V: TRBV10-1; J: TRBJ1-5; size: NA; DNA: TGCGCCAGCAGTGGGCGGGGGCACCAGCCCCAGCATTTT; CDR3: CASSGRGHQPQHF
D: TRBD2; V: TRBV5-1; J: TRBJ2-1; size: NA; DNA: TGCGCCAGCAGCCTTAGCGGGGGAAGGTACAATGAGCAGTTCTTC; CDR3: CASSLSGGRYNEQFF
D: NA; V: TRBV11-2; J: TRBJ1-5; size: NA; DNA: TGTGCCAGCAGCCCCCGACCTGATCCTAGTGGGCAGCCCCAGCATTTT; CDR3: CASSPRPDPSGQPQHF
D: TRBD1; V: TRBV19; J: TRBJ1-6; size: NA; DNA: TGTGCCAGTAGTATGATGAGGGACAGGGATTCACCCCTCCACTTT; CDR3: CASSMMRDRDSPLHF
D: TRBD1; V: TRBV19; J: TRBJ2-3; size: once; DNA: TGTGCCAGTAGTATAGGGGACAGGGAGGCAGATACGCAGTATTTT; CDR3: CASSIGDREADTQYF
D: NA; V: TRBV4-1; J: TRBJ2-7; size: NA; DNA: TGCGCCAGCAGCCTCCTAGGGGGCGAGCAGTACTTC; CDR3: CASSLLGGEQYF
D: TRBD1; V: TRBV19; J: TRBJ1-5; size: once; DNA: TGTGCCAGTAGTACCCTTGGACAGGGGGATCAGCCCCAGCATTTT; CDR3: CASSTLGQGDQPQHF